The clone carrying this T cell receptor beta chain was seen a handful of times. The CDR3 has 14 residues. Deletions cut 3 bases from V and 3 bases from J, with 11 bases between. Germline V lookup: CDR1 DFQATT, CDR2 SNEGSKA (reference sequence). This entry is derived from a study of early T cells in non-severe SARS-CoV-2 infection. Study in general: Sequencing input comprised bulk RNA from unsorted whole blood; chain pairing was not available.

Unique molecular identifier tags were affixed to discrete cDNA molecules. TCRdb reprocessed the 5' RACE reads with MiXCR, giving one entry per CDR3 protein. The sample has about 60,000 distinct CDR3 sequences; roughly 5.9% are singletons. J is TRBJ2-2 and V is TRBV20-1; D not resolved. This clonotype was sampled from an adult who was a healthcare worker with PCR-confirmed SARS-CoV-2 infection or an uninfected control (not recorded which). Material for sequencing was whole blood. CDR3 coding DNA: TGCAGTGCTAGCCCGGTTCCCGACACCGGGGAGCTGTTTTTT. Protein sequence: CSASPVPDTGELFF.